This T cell receptor beta chain was sequenced during a study of blood T cell repertoires in COVID-19. Study-wide context: Acute-phase and convalescent COVID-19 samples originated in the United States, Italy and Spain. PBMCs, B-cell-depleted T cells, or T cells provided the cDNA or gDNA that made up the material.

Germline assignment: CDR1 SQVTM and CDR2 ANQGSEA. Trimming shortened V by 4 bases and J by 1 base, and 10 bases separated the two germline ends. There are 13 residues in the CDR3. Original processing notes: From reference gene primer amplification, estimates of nucleated cell counts were derived. Data came from immunoSEQ multiplex PCR; TCRdb stores just in-frame clones and leaves some out. For V, J and clone size, that table is used; D and trimming come from the DNA. Among over 150,000 clones listed, roughly 84% were seen once. The chain is built from TRBV29-1 and TRBJ1-1, with D tentatively TRBD1 (5 bases). Sequencing used peripheral blood. The source of this sequence is a man aged 45-65 years with active or convalescent COVID-19. Here the CDR3 reads CSVVDGGNTEAFF. The CDR3 DNA reads as TGCAGCGTTGTGGACGGGGGGAACACTGAAGCTTTCTTT.